This TCR beta chain came from a study of blood T cell repertoires in COVID-19. Overall study context: The United States, Italy and Spain were the sources of the acute and convalescent COVID-19 samples. Sources were T cells, B-cell-depleted T cells, or PBMCs; the material itself was cDNA or gDNA.

The CDR3 loop spans 14 amino acids. Germline CDR1 is MNHEY and CDR2 is SVGAGI. Germline trimming cut 6 bases from V and 7 bases from J; bases unmatched to any gene: 8. Seattle's enrolled individuals joined amid active infection and were then monitored longitudinally. Original processing notes: Researchers report that nucleated cell counts were estimated from reference gene primer amplification. Libraries were prepared by immunoSEQ multiplex PCR; TCRdb keeps only in-frame clonotypes and omits some of them. D and trimming come from the DNA, and the V and J calls and clone size come from that table. The sample holds over 150,000 clones, just under 90% seen once. This clone was observed a single time.

The J gene is TRBJ1-4, the V gene TRBV6-5; 7 bases are shared with TRBD1. The specimen was peripheral blood. The sequence was obtained from a woman aged 70 to 79 with COVID-19, enrolled during active disease. The CDR3 region has the DNA TGTGCCAGCAGGGCCCCAGGGGGATTTGAAAAACTGTTTTTT. Translation: CASRAPGGFEKLFF.